A single TCR beta chain is shown here with its context. Its binding antigen is unknown. Per-base quality was not reported, and no clone a single base away is much larger than it. TCRbeta CDR3 regions were amplified from genomic DNA using the immunoSEQ Assay, a bias-controlled multiplex PCR. The authors' analysis ran thus. The number of nucleated cells in each sample was estimated from the amplification of reference gene primers within the assay. Sequence reads were collapsed and filtered to measure the absolute abundance of every unique TCRbeta CDR3 rearrangement. Productive Simpson clonality was computed per sample as the square root of Simpson's diversity index over productive rearrangements. Held by TCRdb, this immuneACCESS table contains in-frame sequences only and omits some clones. Under half of the omission traces to an unresolved V gene where checked; the cause of the rest is unknown. The D gene and trimming were derived from the DNA, and the V and J assignments and clone size from that table. This sample comprises fewer than 500,000 clones, 80% to 90% of them detected only once. 4.3% of the sample comes from the top ten.

This sample was included in a study of blood T cell repertoires in COVID-19 (dated by TCRdb to about 2020). With respect to the entire study: Collaborator samples came from the United States, Italy and Spain and covered acute and convalescent phases of COVID-19. The dataset comprised deeply sampled blood TCRbeta repertoires from subjects exposed to, actively infected with, or recovered from COVID-19. Sample metadata almost always included a de-identified subject ID, COVID-19 status, age in years and sex. The repertoires were released in a freely available public database intended as a resource for research on the immune response to SARS-CoV-2. Samples were obtained from the ongoing ImmuneRACE study (first 160 participants) and from over 1,000 subjects provided by 6 global collaborators. Where available, HLA class I and class II types were taken from metadata supplied by the sample provider and were not determined by assay-based typing. The material from the prospective study consisted of cDNA or gDNA derived from T cells, B-cell-depleted T cells, or PBMCs.

Collaborating institutions collected whole blood in K2EDTA tubes following their own protocols. Collaborator samples were shipped for TCRbeta analysis as frozen whole blood, isolated PBMCs, or DNA extracted from either sample type. The germline V and J ends show losses of 4 bases and 10 bases respectively, and no gene match explains 7 bases of the junction. Based on the germline V gene, the CDR1 and CDR2 sequences are SGDLS and YYNGEE. Including cysteine and phenylalanine, the CDR3 has 12 amino acids. The entry retains the CDR3 DNA only, 36 bases that are in frame from base 1. Overall results and qualifications from the work: The amount of clinical and demographic metadata varied by source and participant and was provided uncurated.

The chain was built from TRBV9 and TRBJ1-1; TRBD1 lines up with 7 middle nucleotides. Input material: peripheral blood. The receptor was isolated from a woman aged 25 to 39 with acute or convalescent COVID-19. The encoded CDR3 is CASSPPQGTAFF. The bases read TGTGCCAGCAGCCCGCCACAGGGGACAGCTTTCTTT.